This T cell receptor (beta chain) is from a study of T-cell memory formation after mild COVID-19. Study-wide results and caveats: Shrinking CD4+ clones were chiefly CM and EM; CD8+ ones were chiefly EMRA. Day 37-peaking second-wave clones had unconfirmed SARS-CoV-2 specificity.

Germline V gene lookup returns CDR1 SEHNR and CDR2 FQNEAQ (reference sequence). The CDR3 sequence is 14 residues long. Trimming removed 5 bases at V and 1 base at J, with 11 bases between. This clonotype was observed many times. Its cognate antigen is unknown. TCRdb fed the 5' RACE reads into MiXCR, producing one record per CDR3 protein. The sample lists approximately 34,000 distinct CDR3 sequences, roughly 7.5% occurring once. The receptor's source is a man aged 18 to 29 who had mild COVID-19 (a few samples of this study predate the infection). Cell type and time point are not known. The genes are TRBV7-9 and TRBJ1-1; D not certain. The sequencing sample was made of PBMCs or a T cell subset sorted from them (not recorded which). CDR3 DNA sequence: TGTGCCAGCAGCGCCCCAACATCGAACACTGAAGCTTTCTTT. It codes for CASSAPTSNTEAFF. The variable domain in full, with the rest retrieved from reference TRBV7-9 and TRBJ1-1, is DTGVSQNPRHKITKRGQNVTFRCDPISEHNRLYWYRQTLGQGPEFLTYFQNEAQLEKSRLLSDRFSAERPKGSFSTLEIQRTEQGDSAMYLCASSAPTSNTEAFFGQGTRLTVV.